This T cell receptor beta chain was profiled in a study of cytomegalovirus exposure and HLA in healthy donors. Study-wide results and limits: For TCR beta chains, V- and J-gene trimming was later linked to a missense DCLRE1C variant. High sensitivity and specificity were reportedly achieved when the classifier diagnosed cytomegalovirus status. Sequence variants that were highly shared formed a cluster that was likely a sequencing artifact.

This CDR3 region has 15 residues. Germline V gene sequence: CDR1 GTSNPN, CDR2 SVGIG (reference sequence). Germline trimming cut 3 bases from V and 9 bases from J; bases unmatched to any gene: 12. Note on this clone: As yet, its antigen is unknown.

The PCR used 60 Vbeta and 13 Jbeta primers. Here immunoSEQ multiplex PCR was the method, and the copy in TCRdb shows in-frame clones only, minus some. This sample's table has 55,000 to 85,000 clones. The chain has TRBV30 and TRBJ2-1; the match to TRBD2 covers 9 bases. The sample was PBMCs. The sequence was collected from a female donor in good health and CMV-seropositive. Here the CDR3 reads CAWSRWRGGRVEQFF. In nucleotides, the CDR3 is TGTGCCTGGAGCCGCTGGCGGGGGGGCCGGGTTGAGCAGTTCTTC.